Included here is one TCR beta chain sequence, with context. Its antigen remains unidentified. TCRdb keeps only in-frame clones here, not all; method: immunoSEQ multiplex PCR. The top ten hold about 8.3% of the sample, which has under 140,000 clones, 85% to 95% seen once. This sample is part of a study of T cell responses to AZD1222 COVID-19 vaccine. Study context: Whether given at about 4 or about 12 weeks, second doses were pooled.

Findings and caveats of the study: Unmutated regions of variants are reportedly targeted by nearly half of spike-specific TCRs. Clonal diversity was possibly underestimated, and white British individuals and females predominated among donors. The study found Spike-specific TCR breadth and depth rose after two AZD1222 doses.

The CDR3 is 15 amino acids. V was pared by 4 bases and J by 0 bases, with 9 bases between. Germline loops: CDR1 LGHDT, CDR2 YNNKEL (reference sequence). The sequence derives from an adult in good health. The chain is built from TRBV3-1 (or the pseudogene TRBV3-2) and TRBJ2-2; possibly TRBD2 for D (5 bases). The starting material was peripheral blood, obtained on day 0 of AZD1222 vaccination. The CDR3 coding sequence is TGTGCCAGCAGCCCCAGCGGAACGAACACCGGGGAGCTGTTTTTT. Its translation is CASSPSGTNTGELFF.